The 2 T cell receptor beta chains in this list originate from one sample, sequenced in a study of T cell responses to AZD1222 COVID-19 vaccine. Libraries were prepared by immunoSEQ multiplex PCR; TCRdb keeps only in-frame clonotypes and omits some of them. The repertoire holds fewer than 85,000 clones, with roughly 89% as singletons. The source was peripheral blood, collected 28 days after the second AZD1222 dose. The receptors come from an adult who received the AZD1222 COVID-19 vaccine.

This clone was detected a few times. V gene TRBV2 combines with J gene TRBJ1-1; D gene uncertain. V shed 2 bases and J shed 5 bases, with 6 bases lying between them. The germline V gene has CDR1 SNHLY and CDR2 FYNNEI. The CDR3 spans 12 residues. The CDR3 is CASSESWTEAFF. The CDR3 nucleotides are TGTGCCAGCAGTGAAAGTTGGACTGAAGCTTTCTTT. Combining the CDR3 with reference TRBV2 and TRBJ1-1 gives the whole variable domain EPEVTQTPSHQVTQMGQEVILRCVPISNHLYFYWYRQILGQKVEFLVSFYNNEISEKSEIFDDQFSVERPDGSNFTLKIRSTKLEDSAMYFCASSESWTEAFFGQGTRLTVV.

CDR3 nucleotides: TGTGCCAGCAGTTGGTGGGGCTCACCCCTCCACTTT. Its translation is CASSWWGSPLHF. V usage is TRBV12-3 or TRBV12-4 and J usage is TRBJ1-6; a weak D match, TRBD1 (5 bases). There are 12 residues in the CDR3. Between the trimmed V and J ends, which lost 4 bases and 10 bases, there was a span of 8 bases.